A selection of T cell receptor beta chains follows, all from one sample in a study of T cells after yellow fever vaccination. TCRdb recomputed calls from the 5' RACE reads with MiXCR, one row per CDR3 protein. The sample includes some 130,000 distinct CDR3 sequences, 6.6% of them seen just once. The sample consisted of CD4+ T cells sorted from PBMCs, taken 10 days after the yellow fever booster vaccination. The receptors derive from a man under 40 who received the YFV17D yellow fever vaccine. CDR3s include the opening cysteine and the closing phenylalanine or tryptophan. A D gene is named only where the DNA matches it firmly. Expanded clones get a size class; other rows say once, few or many, or leave the size out.

>TRBV20-1|.|TRBD2|TRBJ2-2
TGCAGTGCTAGATCCGGGGGGTCCGGGGAGCTGTTTTTT
CSARSGGSGELFF
>TRBV5-1|many|.|TRBJ2-3
TGCGCCAGCAGCGTCGATCCTGGGGGGGATACGCAGTATTTT
CASSVDPGGDTQYF
>TRBV5-1|many|.|TRBJ1-3
TGCGCCAGCAGGATCGGGACGACTGGAAACACCATATATTTT
CASRIGTTGNTIYF
>TRBV20-1|many|TRBD2|TRBJ2-4
TGCAGTGCCCCGGATAGCGGGAGGGTAAACATTCAGTACTTC
CSAPDSGRVNIQYF
>TRBV7-2|many|.|TRBJ2-1
TGTGCCAGCAGCCTGGCTTCACTTGAGCAGTTCTTC
CASSLASLEQFF
>TRBV25-1|many|.|TRBJ2-3
TGTGCCAGCACCCTGGGTTCCGGGATACCGGATACGCAGTATTTT
CASTLGSGIPDTQYF
>TRBV10-3|many|.|TRBJ2-1
TGTGCCATCAGTGTTGGGAGCTCCTACAATGAGCAGTTCTTC
CAISVGSSYNEQFF
>TRBV20-1|many|.|TRBJ2-7
TGCAGTGGGGCCCAAGGCCCCTACGAGCAGTACTTC
CSGAQGPYEQYF
>TRBV12-3/TRBV12-4|many|.|TRBJ2-3
TGTGCCAGCAGTTTATGGCAGAGCACAGATACGCAGTATTTT
CASSLWQSTDTQYF
>TRBV9|many|.|TRBJ2-1
TGTGCCAGCAGCGTAGCAGGGAACCACGGTAATGAGCAGTTCTTC
CASSVAGNHGNEQFF
>TRBV5-1|many|TRBD1|TRBJ2-7
TGCGCCAGCACCCATGGGACAGGATCCTACGAGCAGTACTTC
CASTHGTGSYEQYF
>TRBV27|many|TRBD1|TRBJ2-7
TGTGCCAGCAGTAGACAGGGGCCGAACTACGAGCAGTACTTC
CASSRQGPNYEQYF
>TRBV7-2|.|.|TRBJ2-7
TGTGCCAGCAGCTTAGATCGGGGGTACTACGAGCAGTACTTC
CASSLDRGYYEQYF
>TRBV9|many|TRBD2|TRBJ2-1
TGTGCCAGCAGCTCTCTAGCGGGAGGGGGCAATGAGCAGTTCTTC
CASSSLAGGGNEQFF
>TRBV7-2|few|.|TRBJ2-3
TGTGCCAGCAGCTTGTCCCCGCCACGGGCGGGAAGGCAGTATTTT
CASSLSPPRAGRQYF
>TRBV20-1|many|TRBD2|TRBJ2-5
TGCAGGGGACTAGCGGGGGAAGAGACCCAGTACTTC
CRGLAGEETQYF
>TRBV7-2|.|.|TRBJ2-3
TGTGCCAGCAGCACAATTGGGTATACGCAGTATTTT
CASSTIGYTQYF
>TRBV5-1|many|.|TRBJ2-5
TGCGCCAGCTGGGATCTTTGGGAGACCCAGTACTTC
CASWDLWETQYF
>TRBV28|many|.|TRBJ2-3
TGTGCCAGCCAAGGACCGACAGATACGCAGTATTTT
CASQGPTDTQYF
>TRBV20-1|many|.|TRBJ1-6
TGCAGTGCTAGCGCCAGGGACGGTTCACCCCTCCACTTT
CSASARDGSPLHF